A single sample gave rise to the 17 T cell receptor beta chains below, sequenced in a study of T cells after yellow fever vaccination. Each CDR3 protein gets one entry after TCRdb re-called the 5' RACE reads with MiXCR. The sample includes over 300,000 distinct CDR3 sequences, less than 4.5% of them seen just once. The sample was PBMCs, taken on the day of the yellow fever booster vaccination. The receptors were gathered from a man aged 18 to 29 who received the YFV17D yellow fever vaccine.

This clonotype was seen repeatedly, ten times or more. The V and J genes are TRBV25-1 and TRBJ2-1, with a possible D match to TRBD1 (5 bases). V was shortened by 0 bases and J by 7 bases, with 7 bases between the two germline ends. The germline V gene has CDR1 MGHDK and CDR2 SYGVNS. CDR3 size: 13 residues. The CDR3 coding sequence is TGTGCCAGCAGTGAATATAAGGGGAATGAGCAGTTCTTC. Translating gives CASSEYKGNEQFF. Combining the CDR3 with reference TRBV25-1 and TRBJ2-1 gives the whole variable domain EADIYQTPRYLVIGTGKKITLECSQTMGHDKMYWYQQDPGMELHLIHYSYGVNSTEKGDLSSESTVSRIRTEHFPLTLESARPSHTSQYLCASSEYKGNEQFFGPGTRLTVL.

The table lists this clonotype with many counts. This chain links TRBV20-1 with TRBJ2-2, with D hard to call. Trimming took 6 bases from V and 2 from J, leaving 10 bases between them. The germline gives CDR1 DFQATT, CDR2 SNEGSKA (reference sequence). The CDR3 covers 13 residues. The CDR3 loop is CSATDGNTGELFF. The CDR3 DNA reads as TGCAGTGCAACCGACGGAAACACCGGGGAGCTGTTTTTT.

The CDR3 nucleotides are TGTGCCAGCAGACCCCCAGGCACAGATACGCAGTATTTT. Its protein is CASRPPGTDTQYF. The chain links TRBV7-2 to TRBJ2-3; D unresolved. CDR3 length: 13 amino acids. Per the germline V gene, CDR1 is SGHTA and CDR2 is FQGNSA. V was cut by 6 bases and J by 1 base, with 8 bases left in between. Full variable domain (remainder filled in from reference TRBV7-2 and TRBJ2-3): GAGVSQSPSNKVTEKGKDVELRCDPISGHTALYWYRQSLGQGLEFLIYFQGNSAPDKSGLPSDRFSAERTGGSVSTLTIQRTQQEDSAVYLCASRPPGTDTQYFGPGTRLTVL.

In its sample, this clonotype was seen a few times. The chain is built from TRBV4-1 and TRBJ1-4; TRBD1 might be the D (5 bases). Trimming pared 1 base from V and 7 bases from J, leaving 13 bases between. The CDR3 loop spans 15 amino acids. The germline V gene encodes CDR1 MGHRA and CDR2 YSYEKL. CDR3 nucleotide sequence: TGCGCCAGCAGCCAAGTCGGCAGGGCCGGTGAAAAACTGTTTTTT. Its protein product is CASSQVGRAGEKLFF.

This chain uses TRBV29-1 with TRBJ1-4, with D perhaps matching TRBD1 (5 bases). The germline gives CDR1 SQVTM, CDR2 ANQGSEA. The V gene lost 0 bases and the J gene lost 7 bases, with 21 bases spanning the gap. CDR3 length: 17 amino acids. The chain's CDR3 is CSVEDSSWARVGEKLFF. CDR3 bases: TGCAGCGTTGAAGATTCCTCTTGGGCCAGGGTTGGTGAAAAACTGTTTTTT.

This clonotype has more than one count but fewer than ten. V gene TRBV27 combines with J gene TRBJ2-2, with TRBD2 matching over 14 bases. Germline CDR1 is MNHEY and CDR2 is SMNVEV (reference sequence). This CDR3 comprises 17 residues. The V segment lost 7 bases and the J segment 6 bases; nucleotides outside the gene matches: 10. CDR3 in DNA: TGTGCCAGCACCTCAGGCGGACTAGCGGGGGGTGCCGGGGAGCTGTTTTTT. Translating it yields CASTSGGLAGGAGELFF.

This clonotype has a handful of counts. The V gene is TRBV7-2, the J gene TRBJ2-1, with TRBD1 as a possible D gene (6 bases). The CDR3 loop spans 14 amino acids. V dropped 1 base and J dropped 9 bases, with 13 bases sitting between them. Germline CDR1 reads SGHTA; CDR2 reads FQGNSA. The CDR3 loop is CASSLVGTPVEQFF. The CDR3 bases are TGTGCCAGCAGCTTAGTGGGGACACCGGTTGAGCAGTTCTTC.

This clonotype was detected ten times or more. This chain joins TRBV29-1 and TRBJ2-7; D assignment may be TRBD1 or TRBD2 (5 bases each). The CDR3 covers 13 residues. V was pared by 3 bases and J by 2 bases, with 11 bases between. The germline CDR1 and CDR2 sequences are SQVTM and ANQGSEA. The CDR3 here is CSVERGRPYEQYF. The CDR3 DNA reads TGCAGCGTTGAGAGGGGTCGTCCCTACGAGCAGTACTTC.

The table lists this clonotype with a few counts. The gene calls are TRBV6-5 and TRBJ2-5; TRBD1 agrees at 7 bases. Trimming took 2 bases from V and 1 from J; bases not matched to a gene: 7. Germline values: CDR1 MNHEY, CDR2 SVGAGI. CDR3 length: 16 amino acids. The CDR3 is CASSYGQAYFQETQYF. The DNA for the CDR3 is TGTGCCAGCAGTTACGGACAGGCCTATTTCCAAGAGACCCAGTACTTC.

This clonotype showed up many times. The chain carries TRBV6-5 and TRBJ1-2, with TRBD1 as a possible D gene (6 bases). Trimming pared 0 bases from V and 3 bases from J, leaving 14 bases between. Germline CDR1 is MNHEY and CDR2 is SVGAGI. The CDR3 extends over 16 amino acids. The CDR3 loop reads CASSYSRLPGDYGYTF. The CDR3 DNA reads as TGTGCCAGCAGTTACTCGAGATTGCCAGGGGACTATGGCTACACCTTC.

This clonotype was picked up many times. The V and J genes are TRBV12-3 or TRBV12-4 and TRBJ2-6, with TRBD1 matching 11 bases. Trimming cost V 8 bases and J 0 bases; bases outside gene matches: 6. The CDR3 consists of 17 residues. CDR3 nucleotide sequence: TGTGCCAGCCCGTCTGGACAGGGGGCCTCTGGGGCCAACGTCCTGACTTTC. Translating gives CASPSGQGASGANVLTF.

The table lists this clonotype with many counts. The V call is TRBV5-1, the J call TRBJ2-1; 10 positions agree with TRBD1. With 2 bases clipped from V and 7 bases from J, the junction kept 3 bases outside the gene matches. CDR1 is SGHRS, CDR2 YFSETQ, per germline. This CDR3 contains 14 residues. The DNA for the CDR3 is TGCGCCAGCAGCTTTAGGACAGGGGGTAATGAGCAGTTCTTC. It translates to CASSFRTGGNEQFF.

This clonotype has at least ten counts. The chain links TRBV20-1 to TRBJ2-7; weak D call: TRBD2 (6 bases). The CDR3 is 14 residues long. The V and J ends lost 5 bases and 3 bases respectively, with 17 bases between them. Germline loops: CDR1 DFQATT, CDR2 SNEGSKA (reference sequence). The CDR3 sequence: CSAALSRGSYEQYF. CDR3 coding DNA: TGCAGTGCTGCCCTGAGTCGGGGGAGCTACGAGCAGTACTTC.

Ten or more counts support this clonotype. V is TRBV18 and J is TRBJ1-2, with no clear D. The CDR3 contains 13 residues. CDR1 is KGHSH and CDR2 is LQKENI in the germline V gene. V was clipped by 3 bases and J by 3 bases, with 8 bases between them. This chain's CDR3 is CASSPTLHYGYTF. CDR3 DNA sequence: TGTGCCAGCTCACCGACTCTACACTATGGCTACACCTTC.

This clonotype was seen more than once but under ten times. The chain couples TRBV7-2 to TRBJ2-2, with no clear D. The CDR3 extends over 16 amino acids. Trimming removed 5 bases at V and 3 bases at J, with 16 bases between. Germline V CDR1 and CDR2: SGHTA, FQGNSA. The CDR3 nucleotides read TGTGCCAGCAGCCCCCCCCTTCGATTCTACACCGGGGAGCTGTTTTTT. Its translation is CASSPPLRFYTGELFF.

This chain links TRBV27 with TRBJ2-2; D is perhaps TRBD1 (5 bases). CDR1 is MNHEY and CDR2 is SMNVEV in the germline V gene (reference sequence). This CDR3 has 16 amino acids. Trimming removed 5 bases at V and 6 bases at J, with 19 bases between. CDR3 region: CASSHQSRDGAGELFF. The CDR3 DNA reads as TGTGCCAGCAGTCACCAATCCAGGGATGGAGCCGGGGAGCTGTTTTTT.

V is TRBV9 and J is TRBJ2-5, with D perhaps matching TRBD1 or TRBD2 (6 bases each). Germline V gene sequence: CDR1 SGDLS, CDR2 YYNGEE. The CDR3 loop spans 17 amino acids. The ends were cut back, 4 bases at V and 2 bases at J, with 21 bases in the middle. The CDR3 bases are TGTGCCAGCAGCACCCGGGGGCAGCGAAGAGTGCAAGAGACCCAGTACTTC. This sequence encodes CASSTRGQRRVQETQYF.